These T cell receptor beta chains were read from a single sample in a study of blood T cell repertoires in COVID-19. Assay used: immunoSEQ multiplex PCR; TCRdb lists only in-frame clones, some missing. This table has some 300,000 clones, around 88% appearing once. The sample was peripheral blood. The receptor source for this set is a woman aged 25 to 39 who had recovered from COVID-19. Each CDR3 is given with its conserved first and last residue. The order of the fields is V gene, D gene, J gene, clone size, CDR3 DNA, CDR3 protein. The D gene is left open where the match is weak. Size is omitted from some rows. Given values are once, few, many or a class for expanded clones.

TRBV5-5	NA	TRBJ2-7	once	TGTGCCAGCACCCTTTACGGCGAGCAGTACTTC	CASTLYGEQYF
TRBV7-9	TRBD1	TRBJ2-7	NA	TGTGCCAGCAGCTTTGGAACCCTACCGGGACAGGGACACTTC	CASSFGTLPGQGHF
TRBV28	NA	TRBJ1-1	NA	TGTGCCAGCAGTCTTCCCCCGTCTATGAACACTGAAGCTTTCTTT	CASSLPPSMNTEAFF
TRBV7-8	NA	TRBJ1-6	NA	TGTGCCAGCAGCACGCCCCGGGTCGGGAGCGCACCCCTCCACTTT	CASSTPRVGSAPLHF
TRBV5-1	TRBD2	TRBJ2-5	NA	TGCGCCAGCAGCTTGCGGGCTAGCGGGGGGGCCCTCCAAGAGACCCAGTACTTC	CASSLRASGGALQETQYF
TRBV5-1	NA	TRBJ2-5	NA	TGCGCCAGCAGCTCGGGATCTAGGGAGACCCAGTACTTC	CASSSGSRETQYF
TRBV28	TRBD1	TRBJ1-6	NA	TGTGCCAGCAGTTTACGAACCGGGACAGGATCCTTGGCGCCCCTCCACTTT	CASSLRTGTGSLAPLHF
TRBV12-3/TRBV12-4	NA	TRBJ1-5	NA	TGTGCCAGCAGTGAGTCGCAGGGTCAGCCCCAGCATTTT	CASSESQGQPQHF
TRBV4-2	NA	TRBJ2-1	NA	TGTGCCAGCAGCCGGAACTTAGGACAGAACAATGAGCAGTTCTTC	CASSRNLGQNNEQFF
TRBV9	TRBD1	TRBJ2-5	NA	TGTGCCAGCAGCGCCGCCGGGACAGGAGGGGAGACCCAGTACTTC	CASSAAGTGGETQYF
TRBV25-1	TRBD1	TRBJ2-1	once	TGTGCCAGCAGTGAACACGGACAGGGTAGGAATGAGCAGTTCTTC	CASSEHGQGRNEQFF
TRBV19	TRBD1	TRBJ1-2	NA	TGTGCCAGTAGTATAGGAGGGGGCCAGTATGGCTACACCTTC	CASSIGGGQYGYTF
TRBV4-2	NA	TRBJ2-7	many	TGTGCCAGCAGCCAAGTTGCGGGGAGCTCCTACGAGCAGTACTTC	CASSQVAGSSYEQYF
TRBV5-6	NA	TRBJ1-3	NA	TGTGCCAGCAGCACCTTTCGAACAGGGTACTCTGGAAACACCATATATTTT	CASSTFRTGYSGNTIYF
TRBV9	NA	TRBJ2-1	NA	TGTGCCAGCAGCGTAGGAGGGGGGGCCTTTGTGGGGAATGAGCAGTTCTTC	CASSVGGGAFVGNEQFF
TRBV5-1	TRBD1	TRBJ2-2	NA	TGCGCCAGCAGCGTTACAGGGGGAACCGGGGAGCTGTTTTTT	CASSVTGGTGELFF
TRBV20-1	TRBD1	TRBJ1-1	NA	TGCAGTGCAAAGACAGGGCCTGAAGCTTTCTTT	CSAKTGPEAFF
TRBV29-1	TRBD2	TRBJ2-7	NA	TGCAGCGTTGGCTGGTTGCGGGGGGGCATCTACGAGCAGTACTTC	CSVGWLRGGIYEQYF
TRBV7-9	NA	TRBJ2-7	NA	TGTGCCAGCAGCTTAGGCACAGTACCATTCGAGCAGTACTTC	CASSLGTVPFEQYF
TRBV5-8	NA	TRBJ2-5	NA	TGTGCCAGCACCGAGACTGGAGAGACCCAGTACTTC	CASTETGETQYF
TRBV7-9	NA	TRBJ2-1	NA	TGTGCCAGCAGCTTAGCGCAGTGGAATGAGCAGTTCTTC	CASSLAQWNEQFF
TRBV18	TRBD1	TRBJ1-5	NA	TGTGCCAGCTCCCAAAGAGGACAGGGGGATCAGCCCCAGCATTTT	CASSQRGQGDQPQHF
TRBV6-5	NA	TRBJ2-7	NA	TGTGCCAGCAGTCAGGAGGTGCTGAGCTCCTACGAGCAGTACTTC	CASSQEVLSSYEQYF
TRBV29-1	NA	TRBJ2-7	NA	TGCAGTGCGGGGCCAGCCGGGGAGCAGTACTTC	CSAGPAGEQYF
TRBV27	TRBD2	TRBJ2-7	NA	TGTGCCAGCAGCTCAAGCGGGGACTCCTACGAGCAGTACTTC	CASSSSGDSYEQYF
TRBV28	NA	TRBJ1-3	NA	TGTGCCAGCAGTTTGCTAAACTCTGGAAACACCATATATTTT	CASSLLNSGNTIYF
TRBV5-1	NA	TRBJ2-5	NA	TGCGCCAGCAGCTTTAGGGGGCAAGAGACCCAGTACTTC	CASSFRGQETQYF
TRBV6-5	TRBD1	TRBJ2-7	NA	TGTGCCAGCACGAGCAGGGGGAGCTCCTACGAGCAGTACTTC	CASTSRGSSYEQYF
TRBV6-5	TRBD1	TRBJ1-2	once	TGTGCCAGCAGCGCGACAGGGGGCGGCGGCTACACCTTC	CASSATGGGGYTF